This entry lists 14 T cell receptor beta chains sequenced from one sample in a study of shared clonotypes between healthy human individuals. The repertoire was sequenced with immunoSEQ multiplex PCR; TCRdb's copy has only in-frame clones and lacks some. This sample has around 690,000 clones, with less than 95% found just once. Sequenced: memory CD8+ T cells from PBMCs. The sample's subset: CD45RO+ cells pooled with CCR7-negative TemRA cells. These receptors came from a man aged 18 to 30 in good health. Some clones in this sample may be carry-over from other donors' samples.

CDR3 sequence reads: CASGFFGGLAGGQETQYF. CDR3 bases: TGTGCTAGTGGTTTTTTCGGAGGACTAGCGGGAGGGCAAGAGACCCAGTACTTC. The rearrangement links TRBV12-5 to TRBJ2-5; 15 bases are a match to TRBD2. The CDR3 is 18 residues long. V trimming: 3 bases; J trimming: 2 bases; junction bases outside the gene matches: 7. Germline loops: CDR1 LGHNT, CDR2 FRNRAP.

V gene TRBV6-5 combines with J gene TRBJ2-7; 8 bases align to TRBD1. This CDR3 region has 15 residues. Trimming cost V 6 bases and J 4 bases; bases outside gene matches: 11. Germline assignment: CDR1 MNHEY and CDR2 SVGAGI. The CDR3 DNA reads as TGTGCCAGCAGCAGCCGACCGGGACAGGCGTACGAGCAGTACTTC. Translation: CASSSRPGQAYEQYF.

The chain recombines TRBV11-2 with TRBJ2-1; TRBD2 agrees at 7 bases. The length of the CDR3 is 17 residues. V lost 0 bases and J lost 7; bases outside the gene matches: 12. The germline V gene has CDR1 SGHAT and CDR2 FQNNGV. The CDR3 DNA follows: TGTGCCAGCAGCTTAGATTGGGGAGGGTTTGGGTCTAATGAGCAGTTCTTC. Amino acids: CASSLDWGGFGSNEQFF. Full variable domain (missing parts from reference TRBV11-2 and TRBJ2-1): EAGVAQSPRYKIIEKRQSVAFWCNPISGHATLYWYQQILGQGPKLLIQFQNNGVVDDSQLPKDRFSAERLKGVDSTLKIQPAKLEDSAVYLCASSLDWGGFGSNEQFFGPGTRLTVL.

This clone has more than one count but fewer than ten. Other DNA sequences in this specimen translate into the identical CDR3. The CDR3 region has the DNA TGTGCCAGCAGTCCGGGACTAGCGGCCTACGAGCAGTACTTC. As protein: CASSPGLAAYEQYF. This chain connects TRBV27 to TRBJ2-7; 11 positions match TRBD2. This CDR3 contains 14 residues. The ends lost 5 bases at V and 2 bases at J; junction bases unmatched: 2. Germline CDR1 is MNHEY and CDR2 is SMNVEV (reference sequence).

The chain combines TRBV27 with TRBJ2-7; possibly TRBD1 or TRBD2 for D (6 bases each). V was cut by 8 bases and J by 5 bases, with 13 bases left in between. Germline lookup yields CDR1 MNHEY and CDR2 SMNVEV (reference sequence). The CDR3 sequence is 12 residues long. CDR3 amino acids: CASVGGHHEQYF. The CDR3 DNA reads as TGTGCCAGCGTGGGGGGACACCACGAGCAGTACTTC.

This chain joins TRBV7-3 and TRBJ1-4; D is unclear. V lost 7 bases and J lost 17, with 14 bases in between. This CDR3 spans 10 amino acids. Germline V gives CDR1 SGHTA, CDR2 FQGTGA. The CDR3 region has the DNA TGTGCCAGCAACCCCCAACGGGGTTTTTTT. It codes for CASNPQRGFF. Based on the CDR3 plus reference TRBV7-3 and TRBJ1-4, the full variable domain is GAGVSQTPSNKVTEKGKYVELRCDPISGHTALYWYRQSLGQGPEFLIYFQGTGAADDSGLPNDRFFAVRPEGSVSTLKIQRTERGDSAVYLCASNPQRGFFGSGTQLSVL.

This chain connects TRBV5-1 to TRBJ2-1; TRBD2 is a possible D gene (6 bases). This CDR3 is built from 14 residues. In germline, CDR1 is SGHRS, CDR2 YFSETQ. V shed 3 bases and J shed 5 bases, with 12 bases lying between them. The CDR3 DNA sequence: TGCGCCAGCAGCTCAAAGGAGGGAGACAATGAGCAGTTCTTC. It encodes CASSSKEGDNEQFF. The complete variable domain, with remaining parts taken from reference TRBV5-1 and TRBJ2-1, reads KAGVTQTPRYLIKTRGQQVTLSCSPISGHRSVSWYQQTPGQGLQFLFEYFSETQRNKGNFPGRFSGRQFSNSRSEMNVSTLELGDSALYLCASSSKEGDNEQFFGPGTRLTVL.

The V gene is TRBV30, the J gene TRBJ1-2, with D possibly being TRBD1 (5 bases). The CDR3 runs to 14 residues. V was cut by 4 bases and J by 3 bases, with 15 bases left in between. Germline V gene data show CDR1 as GTSNPN and CDR2 as SVGIG (reference sequence). CDR3 sequence (DNA): TGTGCCTGGACTACAGGAATCGAAGACTATGGCTACACCTTC. Translated, it gives CAWTTGIEDYGYTF.

The sample holds a few counts of this clone. The chain uses TRBV4-3 and TRBJ2-1; D possibly corresponds to TRBD2 (5 bases). V was clipped by 0 bases and J by 6 bases, with 15 bases between them. The CDR3 covers 16 residues. Germline CDR1 LGHNA, CDR2 YSLEER. CDR3 DNA: TGCGCCAGCAGCCAAGAGGTGGGAGTGGTCCCCAATGAGCAGTTCTTC. It specifies CASSQEVGVVPNEQFF.

This sequence joins TRBV28 and TRBJ2-4; D gene unclear. V was trimmed by 6 bases and J by 2 bases, leaving 8 bases between them. Germline V CDR1 and CDR2: MDHEN, SYDVKM. CDR3 length: 13 amino acids. The CDR3 sequence: CASSGRTKNIQYF. CDR3 DNA sequence: TGTGCCAGCAGCGGTCGGACCAAAAACATTCAGTACTTC.

The chain couples TRBV7-2 to TRBJ1-1, with a weak D call TRBD1 (5 bases). The CDR3 length is 14 residues. Looked up from germline, CDR1 is SGHTA and CDR2 is FQGNSA. The V end was cut by 6 bases, the J end by 3 bases, with 14 bases between. The CDR3 loop is CASRGREGDTEAFF. In DNA, the CDR3 is TGTGCCAGCAGAGGCAGGGAGGGCGACACTGAAGCTTTCTTT.

The chain combines TRBV6-6 with TRBJ2-2; D is uncertain. In germline, CDR1 is MNHNY, CDR2 SVGAGI (reference sequence). Trimming pared 6 bases from V and 6 bases from J, leaving 8 bases between. This CDR3 has 12 residues. CDR3 region: CASRTDPGELFF. The DNA of the CDR3 is TGTGCCAGCAGAACCGACCCCGGGGAGCTGTTTTTT.

The chain is built from TRBV6-4 and TRBJ2-1; TRBD2 might be the D (6 bases). Germline CDR1 is MRHNA and CDR2 is SNTAGT. V was shortened by 7 bases and J by 8 bases, with 18 bases between the two germline ends. The CDR3 runs to 14 residues. CDR3 loop: CASKRWFGTHEQFF. The CDR3 DNA reads TGTGCCAGCAAGCGATGGTTCGGGACTCATGAGCAGTTCTTC.

This chain uses TRBV30 with TRBJ1-1; D gene unclear. This CDR3 has 11 amino acids. Germline CDR1 and CDR2: GTSNPN and SVGIG (reference sequence). With 4 bases removed from V and 0 bases from J, the gap between germline ends came to 3 bases. CDR3 DNA sequence: TGTGCCTGGAACATGAACACTGAAGCTTTCTTT. Protein product: CAWNMNTEAFF.